This T cell receptor (beta chain) stems from a study of identical twins. TCRdb reprocessed the 5' RACE reads via MiXCR and lists one record per CDR3 protein. The profile shows around 490,000 distinct CDR3 sequences, about 22% of them singletons. About this clonotype: Antigen unknown.

Germline CDR1 ENHRY, CDR2 SYGVKD. V shed 5 bases, J shed 6 bases, and the junction held 16 bases outside the gene matches. The CDR3 consists of 17 residues. Findings of the study overall: When twins shared out-of-frame alpha sequences, those sequences had excess low generation probability.

The data also belong to a second study, concerning yellow fever vaccine responses in identical twins.

Specimen: CD4+ T cells sorted from blood. The V gene is TRBV10-3, the J gene TRBJ2-3; 8 nucleotides line up with TRBD2. The receptor comes from a woman aged 18-29 years in good health. The CDR3 region has the DNA TGTGCCATCAGTACACTAGGGACTAGTATCTTTTCGGATACGCAGTATTTT. It is translated as CAISTLGTSIFSDTQYF.